Sequencing of this T cell receptor (beta chain) was carried out in a study of vaccination effects on CD4 cells after COVID-19. Some clones are missing from TCRdb's copy, which holds only in-frame ones; the method was immunoSEQ multiplex PCR. The table has about 20,000 clones, under 75% seen once. Before any sequencing was done, the ViraFEST assay used viral peptide pools to expand antigen-specific CD4+ T cells. Subsequent to a culture period of roughly 11 days, CD4+ T cells were isolated. Prior SARS-CoV-2 infection was absent in the vaccine recipients, as shown by negative nucleocapsid antibodies. A word on this clone: The antigen is unknown.

This CDR3 region has 12 residues. The ends were cut back, 2 bases at V and 8 bases at J, with 4 bases in the middle. This chain links TRBV12-3 or TRBV12-4 with TRBJ1-6; unclear D gene. This material consisted of CD4+ T cells from PBMCs cultured with HCoV-NL63 spike peptides, taken before COVID-19 vaccination. This TCR was sampled from a human donor who received a COVID-19 vaccine. CDR3 bases: TGTGCCAGCAGTTTAAGCGATTCACCCCTCCACTTT. Its protein product is CASSLSDSPLHF.